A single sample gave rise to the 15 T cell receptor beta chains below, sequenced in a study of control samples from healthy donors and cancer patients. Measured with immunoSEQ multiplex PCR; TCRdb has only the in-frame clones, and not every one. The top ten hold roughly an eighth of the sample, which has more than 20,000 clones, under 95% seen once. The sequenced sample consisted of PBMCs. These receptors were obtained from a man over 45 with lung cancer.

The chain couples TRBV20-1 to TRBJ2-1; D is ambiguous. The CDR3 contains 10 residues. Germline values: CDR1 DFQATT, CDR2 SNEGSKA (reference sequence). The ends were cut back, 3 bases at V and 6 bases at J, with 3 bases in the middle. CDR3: CSASSNEQFF. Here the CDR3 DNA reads TGCAGTGCTAGTAGCAATGAGCAGTTCTTC.

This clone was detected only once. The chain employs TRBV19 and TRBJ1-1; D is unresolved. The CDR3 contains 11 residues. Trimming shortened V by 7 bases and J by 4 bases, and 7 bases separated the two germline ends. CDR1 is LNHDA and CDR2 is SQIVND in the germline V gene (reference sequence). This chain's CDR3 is CASNRFTEAFF. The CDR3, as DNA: TGTGCCAGTAATAGGTTCACTGAAGCTTTCTTT. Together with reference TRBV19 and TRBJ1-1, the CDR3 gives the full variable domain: DGGITQSPKYLFRKEGQNVTLSCEQNLNHDAMYWYRQDPGQGLRLIYYSQIVNDFQKGDIAEGYSVSREKKESFPLTVTSAQKNPTAFYLCASNRFTEAFFGQGTRLTVV.

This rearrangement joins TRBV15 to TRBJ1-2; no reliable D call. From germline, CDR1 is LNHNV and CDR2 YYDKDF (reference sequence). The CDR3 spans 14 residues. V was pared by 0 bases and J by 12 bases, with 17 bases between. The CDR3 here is CATSRDIQDIWNTF. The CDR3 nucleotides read TGTGCCACCAGCAGAGATATACAAGATATATGGAACACCTTC.

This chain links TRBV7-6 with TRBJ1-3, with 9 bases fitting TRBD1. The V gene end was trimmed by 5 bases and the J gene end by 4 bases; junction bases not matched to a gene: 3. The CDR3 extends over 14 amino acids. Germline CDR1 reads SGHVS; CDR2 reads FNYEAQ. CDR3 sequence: CASSPGTGGNTIYF. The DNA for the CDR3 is TGTGCCAGCAGCCCCGGGACAGGGGGAAACACCATATATTTT.

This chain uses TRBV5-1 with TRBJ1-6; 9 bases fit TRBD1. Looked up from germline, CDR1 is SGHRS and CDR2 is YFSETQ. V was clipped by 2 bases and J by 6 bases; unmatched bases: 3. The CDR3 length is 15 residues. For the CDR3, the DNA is TGCGCCAGCAGCTTCGGACAGGGGCCTAATTCACCCCTCCACTTT. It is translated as CASSFGQGPNSPLHF.

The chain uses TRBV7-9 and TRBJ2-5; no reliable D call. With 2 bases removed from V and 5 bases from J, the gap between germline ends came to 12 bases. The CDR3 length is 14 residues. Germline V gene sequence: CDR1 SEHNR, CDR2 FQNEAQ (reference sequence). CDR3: CASSLQISPETQYF. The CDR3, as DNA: TGTGCCAGCAGCTTACAGATTAGCCCCGAGACCCAGTACTTC.

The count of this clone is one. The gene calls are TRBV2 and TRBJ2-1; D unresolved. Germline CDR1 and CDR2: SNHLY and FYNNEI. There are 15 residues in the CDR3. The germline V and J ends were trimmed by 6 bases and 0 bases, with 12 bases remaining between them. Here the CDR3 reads CASRQDGSSYNEQFF. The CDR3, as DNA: TGTGCCAGCAGACAAGACGGAAGCTCCTACAATGAGCAGTTCTTC.

Here the CDR3 DNA reads TGTGCCAGCAGCCAAGAGGGGGGACACGAGCAGTACTTC. It specifies CASSQEGGHEQYF. The chain carries TRBV3-1 (or the pseudogene TRBV3-2) and TRBJ2-7; maybe TRBD2 (6 bases). Germline assignment: CDR1 LGHDT and CDR2 YNNKEL (reference sequence). CDR3 length equals 13 residues. V lost 0 bases and J 5 bases, leaving 8 bases between the germline ends.

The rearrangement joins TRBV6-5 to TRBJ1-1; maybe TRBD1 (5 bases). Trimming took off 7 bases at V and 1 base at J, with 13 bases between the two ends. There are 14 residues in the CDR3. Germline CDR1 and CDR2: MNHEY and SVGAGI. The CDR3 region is CASTSTGGNTEAFF. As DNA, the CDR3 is TGTGCCAGCACCTCGACGGGGGGGAACACTGAAGCTTTCTTT.

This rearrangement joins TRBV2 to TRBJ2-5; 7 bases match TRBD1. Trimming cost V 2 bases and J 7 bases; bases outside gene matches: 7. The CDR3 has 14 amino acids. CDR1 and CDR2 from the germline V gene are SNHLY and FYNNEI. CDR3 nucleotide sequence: TGTGCCAGCAGTGAAAGGAGGCAGGGGGTGACCCAGTACTTC. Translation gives CASSERRQGVTQYF.

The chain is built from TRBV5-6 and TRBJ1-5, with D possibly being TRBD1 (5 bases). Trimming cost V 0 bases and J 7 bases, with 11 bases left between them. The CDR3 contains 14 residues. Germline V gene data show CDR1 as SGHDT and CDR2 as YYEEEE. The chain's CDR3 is CASSLERGGQPQHF. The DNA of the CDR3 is TGTGCCAGCAGCTTGGAGAGGGGAGGCCAGCCCCAGCATTTT.

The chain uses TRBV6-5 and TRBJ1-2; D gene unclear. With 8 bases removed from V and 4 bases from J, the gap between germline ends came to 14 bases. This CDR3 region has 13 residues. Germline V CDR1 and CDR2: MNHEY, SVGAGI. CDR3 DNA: TGTGCCAGCGGCAACCCCGGGAGCTATGGCTACACCTTC. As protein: CASGNPGSYGYTF.

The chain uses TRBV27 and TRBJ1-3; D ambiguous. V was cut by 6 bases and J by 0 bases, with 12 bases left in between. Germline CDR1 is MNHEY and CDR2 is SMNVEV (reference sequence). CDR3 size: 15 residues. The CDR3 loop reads CASRISGSSGNTIYF. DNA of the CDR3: TGTGCCAGCAGGATCAGTGGGAGCTCTGGAAACACCATATATTTT.

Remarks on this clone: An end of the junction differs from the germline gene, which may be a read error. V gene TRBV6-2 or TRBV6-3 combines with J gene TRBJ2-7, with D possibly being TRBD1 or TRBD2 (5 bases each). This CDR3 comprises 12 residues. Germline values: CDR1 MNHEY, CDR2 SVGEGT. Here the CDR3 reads CASSNPSGRATF. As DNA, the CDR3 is TGTGCCAGCAGTAACCCCTCAGGGAGAGCTACGTTC.

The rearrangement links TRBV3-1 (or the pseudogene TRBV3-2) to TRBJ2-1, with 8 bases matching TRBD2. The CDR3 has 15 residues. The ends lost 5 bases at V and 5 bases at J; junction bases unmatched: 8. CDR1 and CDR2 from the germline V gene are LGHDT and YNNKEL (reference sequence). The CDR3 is CASSSLVRGDNEQFF. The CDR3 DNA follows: TGTGCCAGCAGCTCCCTAGTGCGGGGGGACAATGAGCAGTTCTTC.